Each of the 8 T cell receptor beta chains below was sequenced from the same sample in a study of shared clonotypes between healthy human individuals. Sequencing used immunoSEQ multiplex PCR; TCRdb keeps in-frame clones, though not all of them. This sample has approximately 500,000 clones, with approximately 79% found just once. The sample consisted of PBMCs. The receptors were gathered from a woman in her thirties or forties in good health. Some clones in this sample may be carry-over from other donors' samples.

The rearrangement uses TRBV11-2 and TRBJ2-7; 11 bases fit TRBD2. V was pared by 6 bases and J by 1 base, with 8 bases of the junction left unmatched. The CDR3 runs to 16 residues. The germline gives CDR1 SGHAT, CDR2 FQNNGV. The CDR3 nucleotides read TGTGCCAGCAGAGCCCCCGGGACTAGCGGTTCCTACGAGCAGTACTTC. This gives the protein CASRAPGTSGSYEQYF.

This clone has just one count. V usage is TRBV11-3 and J usage is TRBJ2-3; TRBD1 matches at 9 bases. This CDR3 has 16 amino acids. V gave up 1 base and J gave up 5 bases; unmatched junction bases: 7. The germline V gene has CDR1 SGHNT and CDR2 YENEEA. CDR3 in DNA: TGTGCCAGCAGCTTAGGAACAGGGGGCGCATTAGATACGCAGTATTTT. Amino acid sequence: CASSLGTGGALDTQYF.

This clone has only one observation. This chain connects TRBV2 to TRBJ1-1; D call uncertain. The CDR3 is 15 amino acids. Trimming stripped 2 bases from V and 1 base from J, with 11 bases between. Germline V gives CDR1 SNHLY, CDR2 FYNNEI. The CDR3 reads CASSELGQENTEAFF. The CDR3, as DNA: TGTGCCAGCAGTGAATTGGGTCAAGAGAACACTGAAGCTTTCTTT.

The rearrangement uses TRBV2 and TRBJ2-1; D uncertain. The CDR3 contains 16 residues. Germline V gene sequence: CDR1 SNHLY, CDR2 FYNNEI. V lost 4 bases to trimming and J lost 6 bases, with 19 bases between them. This CDR3 is CASSARRDPSVNEQFF. The DNA for the CDR3 is TGTGCCAGCAGTGCTCGACGAGACCCTTCTGTCAATGAGCAGTTCTTC.

The rearrangement links TRBV28 to TRBJ2-5, with D unresolved. Trimming shortened V by 5 bases and J by 4 bases, and 17 bases separated the two germline ends. This CDR3 is 15 amino acids long. Germline V lookup: CDR1 MDHEN, CDR2 SYDVKM. The CDR3 nucleotides are TGTGCCAGCAGTACCCTTACCATTGTTGGAGAGACCCAGTACTTC. Protein product: CASSTLTIVGETQYF.

The chain employs TRBV7-9 and TRBJ1-2, with 8 bases lining up with TRBD1. Germline assignment: CDR1 SEHNR and CDR2 FQNEAQ (reference sequence). The CDR3 spans 13 residues. The V gene end was trimmed by 6 bases and the J gene end by 4 bases; junction bases not matched to a gene: 4. CDR3 bases: TGTGCCAGCAGAGTCGGGACAGGCTATGGCTACACCTTC. Encoded protein: CASRVGTGYGYTF. Using reference TRBV7-9 and TRBJ1-2 for the parts outside the CDR3, the full variable domain is DTGVSQNPRHKITKRGQNVTFRCDPISEHNRLYWYRQTLGQGPEFLTYFQNEAQLEKSRLLSDRFSAERPKGSFSTLEIQRTEQGDSAMYLCASRVGTGYGYTFGSGTRLTVV.

This sequence joins TRBV28 and TRBJ2-3; 7 nucleotides agree with TRBD1. Trimming took 8 bases from V and 1 from J; bases not matched to a gene: 6. This CDR3 is 14 amino acids long. Per the germline V gene, CDR1 is MDHEN and CDR2 is SYDVKM. As DNA, the CDR3 is TGTGCCAGCTTGACAGGGTTTGGCACAGATACGCAGTATTTT. It translates to CASLTGFGTDTQYF.

This rearrangement joins TRBV19 to TRBJ1-2; D possibly corresponds to TRBD1 (5 bases). V was cut by 7 bases and J by 6 bases, with 18 bases left in between. This CDR3 comprises 14 residues. Germline CDR1 reads LNHDA; CDR2 reads SQIVND (reference sequence). The CDR3 here is CASNWGPQGDGYTF. The CDR3 coding sequence is TGTGCCAGTAATTGGGGCCCCCAAGGGGATGGCTACACCTTC.